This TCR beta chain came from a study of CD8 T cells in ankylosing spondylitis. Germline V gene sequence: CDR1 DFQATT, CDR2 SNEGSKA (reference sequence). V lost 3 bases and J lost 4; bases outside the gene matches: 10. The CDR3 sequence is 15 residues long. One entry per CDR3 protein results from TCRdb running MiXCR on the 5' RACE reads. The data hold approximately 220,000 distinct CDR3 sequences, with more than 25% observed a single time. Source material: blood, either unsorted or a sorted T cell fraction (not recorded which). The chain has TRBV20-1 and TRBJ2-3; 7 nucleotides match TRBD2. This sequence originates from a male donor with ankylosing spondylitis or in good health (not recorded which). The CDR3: CSASGVGGTSDTQYF. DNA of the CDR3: TGCAGTGCTAGCGGGGTGGGGGGGACTTCAGATACGCAGTATTTT.